Each of the 10 T cell receptor beta chains below was sequenced from the same sample in a study of radiation and T cells in renal cell carcinoma (dated by TCRdb to the early 2020s). The library was produced with the immunoSEQ multiplex PCR assay. As stored in TCRdb, this immuneACCESS dataset retains in-frame rearrangements with V and J assigned. A fraction of the clones does not appear; measured against another copy, unresolved V genes explain less than half of the discrepancy, and the remainder lacks a known reason. The sample has 40,000 to 60,000 clones on record, more than 80% of them singletons. About 30% of the sample rests with the top ten. This sample's time point label indicates: blood 2 weeks post-SBRT. The treatment or condition label here, explained by the study, means: 15 Gy SBRT to primary tumor, nephrectomy 4 weeks later. The source material was blood, sampled from a patient whose treatment included radiotherapy and nephrectomy. The origin of the receptors is a woman between 70 and 85 years old with renal cell carcinoma.

This clone showed up just once. The chain has TRBV15 and TRBJ1-5, with D unresolved. The germline CDR1 and CDR2 sequences are LNHNV and YYDKDF (reference sequence). Deletions cut 3 bases from V and 3 bases from J, with 6 bases between. CDR3 length: 13 amino acids. The DNA of the CDR3 is TGTGCCACCAGCAGCCCGAACAATCAGCCCCAGCATTTT. It is translated as CATSSPNNQPQHF.

The rearrangement joins TRBV4-3 to TRBJ2-7; D gene ambiguous. This CDR3 is 16 amino acids long. The germline V gene encodes CDR1 LGHNA and CDR2 YSLEER. Trimming cost V 3 bases and J 3 bases, with 18 bases left between them. The CDR3 loop reads CASSHPLGSVSYEQYF. For the CDR3, the DNA is TGCGCCAGCAGCCACCCCCTCGGTTCTGTGAGCTACGAGCAGTACTTC.

V usage is TRBV19 and J usage is TRBJ1-2; D unclear. CDR3 length: 15 amino acids. Germline V CDR1 and CDR2: LNHDA, SQIVND (reference sequence). V was shortened by 6 bases and J by 4 bases, with 18 bases between the two germline ends. CDR3 coding DNA: TGTGCCAGTAGGCCCTCGGACCAGGACCTCTATGGCTACACCTTC. Translated, it gives CASRPSDQDLYGYTF.

V and J are TRBV19 and TRBJ2-7, with TRBD1 identical over 7 bases. The CDR3 has 13 amino acids. Germline V lookup: CDR1 LNHDA, CDR2 SQIVND (reference sequence). The ends lost 5 bases at V and 6 bases at J; junction bases unmatched: 7. Written as DNA, the CDR3 is TGTGCCAGTAGTGTATTCCGGGACAGCGAGCAGTACTTC. Residues: CASSVFRDSEQYF.

The chain is built from TRBV5-4 and TRBJ1-4; no definite D call. This CDR3 has 14 amino acids. CDR1 SGHNT and CDR2 YYREEE come from the germline V gene (reference sequence). Trimming removed 1 base at V and 3 bases at J, with 7 bases between. The CDR3 DNA follows: TGTGCCAGCAGCTTGTTTATCGCTAATGAAAAACTGTTTTTT. Its protein is CASSLFIANEKLFF.

The rearrangement links TRBV10-1 to TRBJ1-1; maybe TRBD1 (6 bases). The CDR3 has 14 amino acids. Germline V gene data show CDR1 as WNHNN and CDR2 as SYGVQD (reference sequence). Trimming shortened V by 6 bases and J by 2 bases, and 13 bases separated the two germline ends. The CDR3 coding sequence is TGCGCCAGCAGCAAGACAGGCTTAAACACTGAAGCTTTCTTT. Translating gives CASSKTGLNTEAFF.

The chain recombines TRBV19 with TRBJ2-5, with D perhaps matching TRBD1 (6 bases). V was shortened by 3 bases and J by 5 bases, with 16 bases between the two germline ends. This CDR3 is 15 amino acids long. Germline assignment: CDR1 LNHDA and CDR2 SQIVND (reference sequence). The CDR3 sequence is CASSIPTGGSETQYF. Here the CDR3 DNA reads TGTGCCAGTAGTATCCCGACAGGTGGGTCGGAGACCCAGTACTTC.

This clone was seen a single time. The rearrangement uses TRBV7-9 and TRBJ1-1, with D tentatively TRBD1 (6 bases). V dropped 4 bases and J dropped 4 bases, with 10 bases sitting between them. The length of the CDR3 is 13 residues. CDR1 is SEHNR and CDR2 is FQNEAQ in the germline V gene (reference sequence). DNA of the CDR3: TGTGCCAGCAGCTCAGGGGTGGGCACTGAAGCTTTCTTT. Amino acids: CASSSGVGTEAFF.

The CDR3, as DNA: TGTGCCAGTAGTAACAGGGGTAGGAGTGGCTACACCTTC. Its protein is CASSNRGRSGYTF. The rearrangement uses TRBV19 and TRBJ1-2; 7 nucleotides line up with TRBD1. The CDR3 covers 13 residues. CDR1 and CDR2 from the germline V gene are LNHDA and SQIVND (reference sequence). J was trimmed by 7 bases and V by 4 bases; bases with no gene match: 6.

The chain links TRBV14 to TRBJ1-3; D gene unclear. Germline CDR1 SGHDN, CDR2 FVKESK. The V end lost 3 bases, the J end lost 0 bases, and 12 bases lay between the germline ends. The CDR3 covers 16 residues. CDR3 sequence reads: CASSHEPVYSGNTIYF. As DNA, the CDR3 is TGTGCCAGCAGCCATGAGCCGGTGTACTCTGGAAACACCATATATTTT. Based on the CDR3 plus reference TRBV14 and TRBJ1-3, the full variable domain is EAGVTQFPSHSVIEKGQTVTLRCDPISGHDNLYWYRRVMGKEIKFLLHFVKESKQDESGMPNNRFLAERTGGTYSTLKVQPAELEDSGVYFCASSHEPVYSGNTIYFGEGSWLTVV.